One and the same sample provided the 25 T cell receptor beta chains below, sequenced in a study of OX40 agonist ivuxolimab in advanced cancers. Receptor amplification or capture employed the immunoSEQ multiplex PCR assay. TCRdb obtained this table from immuneACCESS and retained in-frame rearrangements with V and J assigned. These tables miss some clones; where compared with another copy, unresolved V genes account for less than half of the shortfall, and the remainder is unexplained. For this sample there are fewer than 80,000 clones; roughly 88% appear just once. Clones ranked in the top ten supply roughly 5.5% of the sample. The sample here was CD4+ or CD8+ T cells sorted from blood, taken in a trial of the OX40 agonist ivuxolimab. The origin of the receptors is an adult with an advanced solid tumor such as melanoma, head and neck, liver or kidney cancer.

The sample holds a few counts of this clone. This sequence joins TRBV4-2 and TRBJ1-2; unclear D gene. Germline lookup yields CDR1 LGHNA and CDR2 YNFKEQ. The V gene lost 0 bases and the J gene lost 4 bases, with 3 bases spanning the gap. This CDR3 contains 12 residues. The CDR3 loop is CASSQEPYGYTF. The CDR3, as DNA: TGTGCCAGCAGCCAAGAACCCTATGGCTACACCTTC.

This clone was observed a handful of times. DNA for the CDR3: TGTGCCAGCAGCTTAGGCAGGGAAACCGGGGAGCTGTTTTTT. Amino acids: CASSLGRETGELFF. The chain couples TRBV7-8 to TRBJ2-2, with D perhaps matching TRBD1 (5 bases). V was shortened by 1 base and J by 5 bases, with 8 bases between the two germline ends. This CDR3 is built from 14 residues. Germline V CDR1 and CDR2: SGHVS, FQNEAQ.

The DNA of the CDR3 is TGTGCCAGCAGCTTGGGACAGGGCAACTATGGCTACACCTTC. Its translation: CASSLGQGNYGYTF. The gene calls are TRBV5-4 and TRBJ1-2, with 7 bases aligning to TRBD1. CDR1 is SGHNT and CDR2 is YYREEE in the germline V gene (reference sequence). The CDR3 is 14 residues long. The trim removed 0 bases at V and 2 bases at J, leaving 1 base unmatched.

The chain carries TRBV29-1 and TRBJ2-3; D tentatively fits TRBD1 or TRBD2 (5 bases each). Germline CDR1 SQVTM, CDR2 ANQGSEA. The V end was cut by 3 bases, the J end by 2 bases, with 27 bases between. The CDR3 loop spans 19 amino acids. CDR3 nucleotides: TGCAGCGTTGATGGCGTAGGGGCCCAGACTACTCCCCACACAGATACGCAGTATTTT. This sequence encodes CSVDGVGAQTTPHTDTQYF.

J is TRBJ2-2 and V is TRBV2; no clear D. V lost 6 bases to trimming and J lost 1 base, with 6 bases between them. This CDR3 is 13 amino acids long. Germline lookup yields CDR1 SNHLY and CDR2 FYNNEI. CDR3 DNA sequence: TGTGCCAGCAGGAGAGGGAACACCGGGGAGCTGTTTTTT. Amino acids: CASRRGNTGELFF.

V gene TRBV6-6 combines with J gene TRBJ1-1, with TRBD1 matching 7 bases. The V segment lost 2 bases and the J segment 5 bases; nucleotides outside the gene matches: 2. Germline V gene sequence: CDR1 MNHNY, CDR2 SVGAGI (reference sequence). The CDR3 loop spans 13 amino acids. The CDR3 DNA reads as TGTGCCAGCAGTTACGGGACAGAGACTGAAGCTTTCTTT. It specifies CASSYGTETEAFF.

The chain employs TRBV19 and TRBJ1-4; D gene unclear. Germline V gene data show CDR1 as LNHDA and CDR2 as SQIVND (reference sequence). Between the trimmed V and J ends, which lost 7 bases and 3 bases, there was a span of 15 bases. There are 15 residues in the CDR3. The CDR3 DNA reads TGTGCCAGTAAAATCGGAAGTATGCCTAATGAAAAACTGTTTTTT. This gives the protein CASKIGSMPNEKLFF. Based on the CDR3 plus reference TRBV19 and TRBJ1-4, the full variable domain is DGGITQSPKYLFRKEGQNVTLSCEQNLNHDAMYWYRQDPGQGLRLIYYSQIVNDFQKGDIAEGYSVSREKKESFPLTVTSAQKNPTAFYLCASKIGSMPNEKLFFGSGTQLSVL.

V usage is TRBV5-6 and J usage is TRBJ1-2; D call uncertain. The CDR3 has 14 residues. The ends were cut back, 1 base at V and 2 bases at J, with 9 bases in the middle. CDR1 is SGHDT, CDR2 YYEEEE, per germline. CDR3 region: CASSLSGVNYGYTF. CDR3 coding DNA: TGTGCCAGCAGCTTGAGCGGGGTCAACTATGGCTACACCTTC.

The chain links TRBV5-3 to TRBJ1-1; 8 nucleotides agree with TRBD1. TRBV5-3 is marked as an open reading frame, function uncertain. The ends lost 2 bases at V and 0 bases at J; junction bases unmatched: 12. The CDR3 runs 18 residues. The CDR3 DNA is TGTGCCAGAAGCTTAGCGGGATTGTTCAGGGGGCTGAACACTGAAGCTTTCTTT. Its protein product is CARSLAGLFRGLNTEAFF.

V gene TRBV23-1 combines with J gene TRBJ2-3, with 7 bases fitting TRBD1. TRBV23-1 is given ORF status, its function remaining uncertain. The junction had 10 bases not matched to a gene; V was cut back by 6 bases and J by 7 bases. CDR3 length equals 14 residues. CDR3 loop: CASRMGQRLNTQYF. The CDR3 DNA sequence: TGCGCCAGCAGGATGGGACAGCGGTTGAATACGCAGTATTTT.

The V call is TRBV2, the J call TRBJ1-1; the D gene is possibly TRBD1 (5 bases). Trimming took off 4 bases at V and 2 bases at J, with 11 bases between the two ends. The CDR3 sequence is 14 residues long. CDR1 and CDR2 from the germline V gene are SNHLY and FYNNEI. CDR3 DNA sequence: TGTGCCAGCAGTGCAAACGGGGCTAACACTGAAGCTTTCTTT. Protein: CASSANGANTEAFF.

In this sample, this clone turned up once. The CDR3, as DNA: TGTGCCAGCTCACCACCGGGGGGGCCTTTCACAGATACGCAGTATTTT. Translating gives CASSPPGGPFTDTQYF. The genes are TRBV18 and TRBJ2-3; tentative D call: TRBD2 (7 bases). V lost 0 bases and J lost 2, with 12 bases in between. The CDR3 runs 16 residues. Germline V lookup: CDR1 KGHSH, CDR2 LQKENI.

This rearrangement joins TRBV7-9 to TRBJ2-7, with D possibly being TRBD1 or TRBD2 (5 bases each). V lost 5 bases and J 0 bases, leaving 14 bases between the germline ends. From germline, CDR1 is SEHNR and CDR2 FQNEAQ (reference sequence). The CDR3 spans 15 residues. This CDR3 reads CASSPGTRSSYEQYF. CDR3 bases: TGTGCCAGCAGCCCTGGGACCCGCAGCTCCTACGAGCAGTACTTC.

J is TRBJ2-7 and V is TRBV27; D gene uncertain. The CDR3 sequence is 11 residues long. From germline, CDR1 is MNHEY and CDR2 SMNVEV (reference sequence). V was pared by 3 bases and J by 2 bases, with 2 bases between. CDR3 nucleotides: TGTGCCAGCAGTTTCGCCTACGAGCAGTACTTC. It translates to CASSFAYEQYF.

This clone was recorded a few times. V gene TRBV5-6 combines with J gene TRBJ1-1; TRBD1 matches at 7 bases. V dropped 3 bases and J dropped 4; count of bases not matched to a gene: 0. The CDR3 sequence is 12 residues long. CDR1 and CDR2 (germline): SGHDT, YYEEEE. CDR3 coding DNA: TGTGCCAGCAGCTCAGGGGGCACTGAAGCTTTCTTT. Protein sequence: CASSSGGTEAFF.

There are many counts of this clone. The DNA for the CDR3 is TGTGCCAGCAGCTTAGTCGGCTACGAGCAGTACTTC. Translating gives CASSLVGYEQYF. This chain links TRBV7-9 with TRBJ2-7; D unresolved. Germline CDR1 SEHNR, CDR2 FQNEAQ (reference sequence). The CDR3 consists of 12 residues. V was clipped by 1 base and J by 3 bases, with 4 bases between them.

The DNA for the CDR3 is TGTGCCAGCAGTTACTTGCCCCGAAATGGCTACACCTTC. This encodes CASSYLPRNGYTF. V and J are TRBV6-5 and TRBJ1-2; D is ambiguous. The V end was cut by 1 base, the J end by 6 bases, with 9 bases between. CDR1 and CDR2 from the germline V gene are MNHEY and SVGAGI. The CDR3 is 13 amino acids.

V and J are TRBV27 and TRBJ2-1; 9 nucleotides match TRBD1. The CDR3 length is 13 residues. V shed 4 bases, J shed 9 bases, and the junction held 4 bases outside the gene matches. The germline CDR1 and CDR2 sequences are MNHEY and SMNVEV (reference sequence). The CDR3, as DNA: TGTGCCAGCAGTTCTATACAGGGGGCTGAGCAGTTCTTC. Protein product: CASSSIQGAEQFF.

This chain connects TRBV2 to TRBJ1-1; D not certain. V gave up 7 bases and J gave up 1 base, with 19 bases separating them. Germline CDR1 is SNHLY and CDR2 is FYNNEI. CDR3 length equals 16 residues. The CDR3: CASIRRARPTNTEAFF. The CDR3 DNA sequence: TGTGCCAGCATCCGCAGAGCCCGGCCTACGAACACTGAAGCTTTCTTT.

The chain joins TRBV29-1 to TRBJ2-3; 13 bases are a match to TRBD2. The V gene's germline CDR1 is SQVTM and CDR2 ANQGSEA. CDR3 length: 16 amino acids. V lost 6 bases to trimming and J lost 0 bases; unmatched junction nucleotides: 6. The CDR3 nucleotides are TGCAGCGTCCTCGGGACTAGCGGGACTAGCACAGATACGCAGTATTTT. Protein product: CSVLGTSGTSTDTQYF.

V and J are TRBV6-1 and TRBJ1-2, with no clear D. The CDR3 spans 12 residues. Deletions cut 2 bases from V and 8 bases from J, with 9 bases between. The V gene's germline CDR1 is MNHNS and CDR2 SASEGT. The CDR3 loop is CASSEKGSGYTF. Here the CDR3 DNA reads TGTGCCAGCAGTGAAAAAGGGTCCGGCTACACCTTC.

The rearrangement uses TRBV11-2 and TRBJ2-7, with TRBD2 matching over 10 bases. CDR1 is SGHAT, CDR2 FQNNGV, per germline. This CDR3 region has 13 residues. Trimming removed 1 base from V and 9 bases from J; junction bases left unmatched: 3. The CDR3 is CASSLASGRAQYF. CDR3 sequence (DNA): TGTGCCAGCAGCTTAGCTAGCGGGAGAGCGCAGTACTTC.

The chain couples TRBV27 to TRBJ1-5; D gene uncertain. V gave up 6 bases and J gave up 0 bases, with 12 bases separating them. This CDR3 has 15 amino acids. Germline V gives CDR1 MNHEY, CDR2 SMNVEV (reference sequence). The CDR3 DNA is TGTGCCAGCAGCCGGGAGGGCGGTAGCAATCAGCCCCAGCATTTT. It yields the protein CASSREGGSNQPQHF.

The table lists this clone with a count of one. The CDR3 sequence: CASSSSGDRQETQYF. CDR3 in DNA: TGTGCCAGCAGCTCCTCGGGGGACCGCCAAGAGACCCAGTACTTC. This chain joins TRBV6-1 and TRBJ2-5; D is perhaps TRBD2 (6 bases). V lost 6 bases to trimming and J lost 1 base, with 15 bases between them. CDR3 length: 15 amino acids. Germline V gene lookup returns CDR1 MNHNS and CDR2 SASEGT.

This chain links TRBV5-4 with TRBJ2-2; D ambiguous. V was cut by 4 bases and J by 2 bases, with 12 bases left in between. The CDR3 is 15 residues long. Germline V gene data show CDR1 as SGHNT and CDR2 as YYREEE (reference sequence). CDR3 sequence: CASSPETSNTGELFF. CDR3 nucleotide sequence: TGTGCCAGCAGCCCGGAAACAAGTAACACCGGGGAGCTGTTTTTT.